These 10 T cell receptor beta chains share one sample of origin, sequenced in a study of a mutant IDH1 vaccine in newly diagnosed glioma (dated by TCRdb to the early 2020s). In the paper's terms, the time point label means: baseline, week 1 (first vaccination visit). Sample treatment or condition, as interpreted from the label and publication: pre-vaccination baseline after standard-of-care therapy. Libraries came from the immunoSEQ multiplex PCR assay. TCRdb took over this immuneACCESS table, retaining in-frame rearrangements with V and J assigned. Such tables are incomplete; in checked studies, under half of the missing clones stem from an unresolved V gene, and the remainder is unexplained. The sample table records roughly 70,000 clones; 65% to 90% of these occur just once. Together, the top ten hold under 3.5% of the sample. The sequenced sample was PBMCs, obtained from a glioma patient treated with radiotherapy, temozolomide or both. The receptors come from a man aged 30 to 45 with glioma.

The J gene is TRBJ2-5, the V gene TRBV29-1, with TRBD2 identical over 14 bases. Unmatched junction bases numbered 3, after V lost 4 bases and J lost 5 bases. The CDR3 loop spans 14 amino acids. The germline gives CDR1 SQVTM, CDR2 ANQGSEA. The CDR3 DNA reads TGCAGCGTTGCGACTAGCGGGGGGGCCGAGACCCAGTACTTC. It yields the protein CSVATSGGAETQYF.

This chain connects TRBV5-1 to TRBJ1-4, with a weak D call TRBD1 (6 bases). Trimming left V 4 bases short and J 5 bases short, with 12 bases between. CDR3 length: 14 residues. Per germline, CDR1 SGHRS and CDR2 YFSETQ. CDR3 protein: CASSPGQWNEKLFF. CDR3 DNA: TGCGCCAGCAGCCCCGGACAGTGGAATGAAAAACTGTTTTTT.

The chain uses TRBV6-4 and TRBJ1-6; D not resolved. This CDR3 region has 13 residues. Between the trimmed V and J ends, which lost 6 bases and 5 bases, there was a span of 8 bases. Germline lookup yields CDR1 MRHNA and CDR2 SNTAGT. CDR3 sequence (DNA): TGTGCCAGCAGCTCGGACCATAATTCACCCCTCCACTTT. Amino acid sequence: CASSSDHNSPLHF.

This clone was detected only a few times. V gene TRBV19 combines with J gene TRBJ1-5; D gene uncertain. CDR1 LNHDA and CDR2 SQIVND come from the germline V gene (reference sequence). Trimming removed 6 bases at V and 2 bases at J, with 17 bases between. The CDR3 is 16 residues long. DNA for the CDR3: TGTGCCAGTAGCCCTTTAGACAAGAGGGGCAATCAGCCCCAGCATTTT. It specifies CASSPLDKRGNQPQHF.

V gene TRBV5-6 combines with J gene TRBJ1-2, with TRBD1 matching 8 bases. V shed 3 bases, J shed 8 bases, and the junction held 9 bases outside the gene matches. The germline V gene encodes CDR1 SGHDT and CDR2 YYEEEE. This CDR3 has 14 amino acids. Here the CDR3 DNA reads TGTGCCAGCAGCTCCTGGACAGGGTCGGGAGGCTACACCTTC. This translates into CASSSWTGSGGYTF.

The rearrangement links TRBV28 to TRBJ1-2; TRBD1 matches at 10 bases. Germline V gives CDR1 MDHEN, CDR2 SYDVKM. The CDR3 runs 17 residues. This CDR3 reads CAARPWGRTGGDYGYTF. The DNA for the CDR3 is TGTGCGGCACGTCCGTGGGGTCGGACAGGGGGTGACTATGGCTACACCTTC.

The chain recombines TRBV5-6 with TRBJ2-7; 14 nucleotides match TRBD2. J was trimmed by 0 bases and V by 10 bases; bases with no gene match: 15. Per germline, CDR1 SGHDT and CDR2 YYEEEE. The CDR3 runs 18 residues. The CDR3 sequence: CASKRRGLAGAHSYEQYF. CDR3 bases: TGTGCCTCCAAACGTCGGGGACTAGCGGGGGCCCACTCCTACGAGCAGTACTTC. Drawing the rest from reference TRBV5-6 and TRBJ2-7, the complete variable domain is DAGVTQSPTHLIKTRGQQVTLRCSPKSGHDTVSWYQQALGQGPQFIFQYYEEEERQRGNFPDRFSGHQFPNYSSELNVNALLLGDSALYLCASKRRGLAGAHSYEQYFGPGTRLTVT.

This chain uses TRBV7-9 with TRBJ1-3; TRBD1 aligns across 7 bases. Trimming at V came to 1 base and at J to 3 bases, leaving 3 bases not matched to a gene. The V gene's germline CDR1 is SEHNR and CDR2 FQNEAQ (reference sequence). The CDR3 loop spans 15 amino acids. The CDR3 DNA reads TGTGCCAGCAGCTTAGAGGGGGCGTTTGGAAACACCATATATTTT. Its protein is CASSLEGAFGNTIYF.

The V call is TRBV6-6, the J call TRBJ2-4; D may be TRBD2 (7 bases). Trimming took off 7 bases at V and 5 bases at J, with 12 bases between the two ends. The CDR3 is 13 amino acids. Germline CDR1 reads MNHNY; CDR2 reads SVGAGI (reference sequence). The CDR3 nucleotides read TGTGCCAGCACCACCGGGGGGCAAAACATTCAGTACTTC. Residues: CASTTGGQNIQYF.

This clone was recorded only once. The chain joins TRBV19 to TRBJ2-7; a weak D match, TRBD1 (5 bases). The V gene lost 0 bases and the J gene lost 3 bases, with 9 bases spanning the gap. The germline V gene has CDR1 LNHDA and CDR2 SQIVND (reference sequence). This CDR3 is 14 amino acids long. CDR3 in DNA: TGTGCCAGTAGTATAGATCAGGGTCACTACGAGCAGTACTTC. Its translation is CASSIDQGHYEQYF.